Following are 13 T cell receptor beta chains from one sample sequenced in a study of cytomegalovirus exposure and HLA in healthy donors. The PCR was carried out with 60 Vbeta primers and 13 Jbeta primers. Profiling relied on immunoSEQ multiplex PCR, and the TCRdb table lists in-frame clones only, not all of them. The table has about 160,000 clones, about 81% seen once; the top ten hold approximately 3.1%. What was sequenced was PBMCs. The receptor set was obtained from a woman aged 45-65 years in good health and CMV-seropositive.

The V gene is TRBV2, the J gene TRBJ2-3; D is perhaps TRBD2 (5 bases). CDR3 length equals 14 residues. Germline CDR1 is SNHLY and CDR2 is FYNNEI. Trimming took 5 bases from V and 5 from J, leaving 14 bases between them. CDR3: CASSPPLDGDTQYF. The DNA for the CDR3 is TGTGCCAGCAGTCCCCCACTAGACGGAGATACGCAGTATTTT.

The chain links TRBV6-4 to TRBJ1-2; 10 positions match TRBD1. V was clipped by 5 bases and J by 8 bases; unmatched bases: 5. CDR1 is MRHNA, CDR2 SNTAGT, per germline. The CDR3 spans 13 residues. The CDR3 DNA sequence: TGTGCCAGCAGTCCGGACAGGGGGGGAGGCTACACCTTC. Translating gives CASSPDRGGGYTF.

The chain is built from TRBV2 and TRBJ2-1; the match to TRBD2 covers 7 bases. V lost 7 bases and J lost 7; bases outside the gene matches: 4. Germline V gene data show CDR1 as SNHLY and CDR2 as FYNNEI. CDR3 size: 12 residues. The chain's CDR3 is CASTRTSNEQFF. CDR3 DNA: TGTGCCAGCACCCGGACTAGTAATGAGCAGTTCTTC.

The chain uses TRBV4-2 and TRBJ2-5; TRBD2 aligns across 14 bases. Germline V CDR1 and CDR2: LGHNA, YNFKEQ. J gave up 5 bases and V 5 bases, and 7 bases lay outside the gene matches. The CDR3 spans 16 residues. The CDR3 region has the DNA TGTGCCAGCAGCTCGAGACTAGCGGGGGGGATGGAGACCCAGTACTTC. Encoded protein: CASSSRLAGGMETQYF.

J is TRBJ1-2 and V is TRBV2; D might be TRBD1 (5 bases). With 11 bases removed from V and 8 bases from J, the gap between germline ends came to 27 bases. The germline gives CDR1 SNHLY, CDR2 FYNNEI. The CDR3 extends over 15 amino acids. CDR3 sequence reads: CAGTDSRSMWKGYTF. Here the CDR3 DNA reads TGTGCCGGAACCGACAGTAGGAGCATGTGGAAGGGCTACACCTTC. The full variable domain, its missing parts supplied by reference TRBV2 and TRBJ1-2, is EPEVTQTPSHQVTQMGQEVILRCVPISNHLYFYWYRQILGQKVEFLVSFYNNEISEKSEIFDDQFSVERPDGSNFTLKIRSTKLEDSAMYFCAGTDSRSMWKGYTFGSGTRLTVV.

This chain connects TRBV5-5 to TRBJ1-5, with D uncertain. Germline CDR1 SGHKS, CDR2 YYEKEE (reference sequence). The CDR3 spans 15 residues. V was cut by 4 bases and J by 0 bases, with 11 bases left in between. The CDR3 spells CASSERFDSNQPQHF. In nucleotides, the CDR3 is TGTGCCAGCAGCGAGAGGTTTGATAGCAATCAGCCCCAGCATTTT.

The chain combines TRBV7-8 with TRBJ1-2, with no clear D. This CDR3 is built from 14 residues. V was trimmed by 1 base and J by 3 bases, leaving 9 bases between them. Germline V gene lookup returns CDR1 SGHVS and CDR2 FQNEAQ. The CDR3 is CASSLGYADYGYTF. The CDR3, as DNA: TGTGCCAGCAGCTTAGGCTACGCCGACTATGGCTACACCTTC.

This rearrangement joins TRBV5-1 to TRBJ2-2, with 10 bases lining up with TRBD2. V shed 1 base and J 1 base; nucleotides not matched to a gene: 4. CDR3 length: 17 amino acids. The germline V gene encodes CDR1 SGHRS and CDR2 YFSETQ. The CDR3 region has the DNA TGCGCCAGCAGCTTGTACGCTAGCGGGGGGAACACCGGGGAGCTGTTTTTT. This codes for CASSLYASGGNTGELFF.

The rearrangement joins TRBV11-1 to TRBJ1-1, with 9 bases matching TRBD1. V lost 5 bases and J lost 10; bases outside the gene matches: 8. The germline V gene has CDR1 SGHAT and CDR2 FQDESV (reference sequence). The CDR3 runs to 13 residues. CDR3 bases: TGTGCCAGCAGCCCCGACAGGGGGGAAGCAGCTTTCTTT. Translated: CASSPDRGEAAFF.

In DNA, the CDR3 is TGTGCCAGCAGCCGCAGTGGGAACACTGAAGCTTTCTTT. This sequence encodes CASSRSGNTEAFF. This chain connects TRBV5-5 to TRBJ1-1, with D unresolved. The CDR3 has 13 residues. Trimming left V 4 bases short and J 1 base short, with 8 bases between. Looked up from germline, CDR1 is SGHKS and CDR2 is YYEKEE (reference sequence).

The chain's CDR3 is CASTDPGQVWGYTF. The CDR3, as DNA: TGTGCCAGCACAGACCCCGGACAGGTATGGGGCTACACCTTC. The genes are TRBV6-1 and TRBJ1-2, with 7 bases lining up with TRBD1. Trimming at V came to 7 bases and at J to 8 bases, leaving 13 bases not matched to a gene. The CDR3 loop spans 14 amino acids. Looked up from germline, CDR1 is MNHNS and CDR2 is SASEGT.

This clone has more than one count but fewer than ten. This chain joins TRBV5-5 and TRBJ1-6; 7 bases agree with TRBD1. The CDR3 spans 15 residues. Germline trimming cut 4 bases from V and 3 bases from J; bases unmatched to any gene: 4. The germline CDR1 and CDR2 sequences are SGHKS and YYEKEE (reference sequence). CDR3 region: CASSVTGHYNSPLHF. The CDR3 DNA reads TGTGCCAGCAGCGTGACAGGGCACTATAATTCACCCCTCCACTTT.

This rearrangement joins TRBV6-5 to TRBJ1-1, with a tentative D call TRBD1 (5 bases). The CDR3 has 14 residues. Germline V gives CDR1 MNHEY, CDR2 SVGAGI. Trimming stripped 7 bases from V and 1 base from J, with 13 bases between. Here the CDR3 reads CASIQGPRNTEAFF. The CDR3 nucleotides read TGTGCCAGCATTCAGGGTCCCAGGAACACTGAAGCTTTCTTT.